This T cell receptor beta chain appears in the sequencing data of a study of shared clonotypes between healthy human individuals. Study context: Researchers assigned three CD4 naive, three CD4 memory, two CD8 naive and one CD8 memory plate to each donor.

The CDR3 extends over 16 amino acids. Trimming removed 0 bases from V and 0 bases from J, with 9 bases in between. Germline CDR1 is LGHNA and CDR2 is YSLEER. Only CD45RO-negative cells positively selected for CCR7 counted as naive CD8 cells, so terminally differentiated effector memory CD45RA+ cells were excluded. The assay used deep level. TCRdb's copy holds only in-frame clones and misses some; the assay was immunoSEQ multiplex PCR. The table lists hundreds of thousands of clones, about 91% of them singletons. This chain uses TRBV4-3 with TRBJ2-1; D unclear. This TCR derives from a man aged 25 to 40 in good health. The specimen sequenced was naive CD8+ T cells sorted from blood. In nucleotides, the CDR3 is TGCGCCAGCAGCCAAGATGGAGTTAGCTCCTACAATGAGCAGTTCTTC. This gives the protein CASSQDGVSSYNEQFF.